This T cell receptor beta chain was sequenced during a study of OX40 agonist ivuxolimab in advanced cancers. About the research overall: From about 23 to 85 years was the age range, with a mean of around 60 years, and roughly 83% were male. Treatment received earlier with anti-PD-1, anti-PD-L1 or anti-CTLA-4 agents was allowed, and less than 45% had some. Findings and caveats of the study: Nonresponders, in some cases, also had low normalized T-cell clonal expansion.

Baseline, cycle 4 day 1, and cycle 7 day 1 were the blood sampling points. Germline V lookup: CDR1 WNHNN, CDR2 SYGVQD (reference sequence). The CDR3 spans 15 residues. V gave up 2 bases and J gave up 4 bases, with 12 bases separating them. Note on this clone: Its antigen is as yet unknown.

TCRdb's copy holds only in-frame clones and misses some; the assay was immunoSEQ multiplex PCR. The table has 68,000 or so clones, roughly 90% seen once. The chain has TRBV10-1 and TRBJ2-1, with D tentatively TRBD2 (6 bases). The sample here was CD4+ or CD8+ T cells sorted from blood, taken in a trial of the OX40 agonist ivuxolimab. The origin of this receptor is an adult with an advanced solid tumor such as melanoma, head and neck, liver or kidney cancer. CDR3 bases: TGCGCCAGCAGTGAGGCTAGCGCCCAGTACAATGAGCAGTTCTTC. Amino acid sequence: CASSEASAQYNEQFF.